This TCR beta chain was documented in a study of vaccination and CD4 T cells after COVID-19. Study summary: Each of a few convalescent patients provided samples at day 14 and again at days 161 to 241 post-vaccination.

Of note for this clonotype: The antigen is not known.

Documented time point: late sampling 161 to 241 days after vaccination in a few convalescent patients. The treatment: roughly 11-day PBMC culture with coronavirus spike peptide pools or control peptides (ViraFEST assay). There were positive PCR dates ranging from March to December 2020, all predating US Alpha, Beta and Delta variants. The V and J ends lost 5 bases and 5 bases respectively, with 6 bases between them. CDR3 length: 12 residues. In germline, CDR1 is KGHDR, CDR2 SFDVKD. Once obtained from cultured CD4+ T cells, the DNA was sequenced using the Oncomine TCR Beta short-read assay. In TCRdb, the PCR reads were re-called with MiXCR into one record per CDR3 protein. In the table there are approximately 17,000 distinct CDR3 sequences, 40% to 65% of which are singletons.

The rearrangement uses TRBV24-1 and TRBJ2-1, with D tentatively TRBD1 (5 bases). Source: CD4+ T cells from blood, cultured in vitro, taken about 7 months after SARS-CoV-2 vaccination. This receptor was obtained from a human donor who had recovered from COVID-19. The DNA for the CDR3 is TGTGCCACCAGTGCAGGGAACAATGAGCAGTTCTTC. Translating it yields CATSAGNNEQFF.